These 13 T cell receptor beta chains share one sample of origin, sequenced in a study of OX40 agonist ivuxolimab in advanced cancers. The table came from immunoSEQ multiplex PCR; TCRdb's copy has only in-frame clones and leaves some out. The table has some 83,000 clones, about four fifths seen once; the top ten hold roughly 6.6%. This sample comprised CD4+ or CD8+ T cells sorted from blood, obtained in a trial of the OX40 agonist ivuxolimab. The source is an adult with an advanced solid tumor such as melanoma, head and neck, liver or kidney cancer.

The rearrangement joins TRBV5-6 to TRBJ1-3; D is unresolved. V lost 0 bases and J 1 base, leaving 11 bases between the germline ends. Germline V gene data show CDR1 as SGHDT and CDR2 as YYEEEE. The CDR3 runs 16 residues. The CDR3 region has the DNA TGTGCCAGCAGCTTGGGGAGGGATCGATCTGGAAACACCATATATTTT. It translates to CASSLGRDRSGNTIYF.

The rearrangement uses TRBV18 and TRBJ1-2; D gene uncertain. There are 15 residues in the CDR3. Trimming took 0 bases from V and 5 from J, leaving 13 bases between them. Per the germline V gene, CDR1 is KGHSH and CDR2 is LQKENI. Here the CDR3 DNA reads TGTGCCAGCTCACCACCGAGTAAGGGATTGTATGGCTACACCTTC. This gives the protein CASSPPSKGLYGYTF.

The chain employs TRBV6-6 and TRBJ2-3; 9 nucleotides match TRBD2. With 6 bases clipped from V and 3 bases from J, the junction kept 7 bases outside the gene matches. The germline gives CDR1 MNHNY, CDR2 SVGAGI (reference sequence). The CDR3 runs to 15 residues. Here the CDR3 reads CASREPSGETDTQYF. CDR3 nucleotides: TGTGCCAGCAGGGAGCCTAGCGGGGAAACAGATACGCAGTATTTT.

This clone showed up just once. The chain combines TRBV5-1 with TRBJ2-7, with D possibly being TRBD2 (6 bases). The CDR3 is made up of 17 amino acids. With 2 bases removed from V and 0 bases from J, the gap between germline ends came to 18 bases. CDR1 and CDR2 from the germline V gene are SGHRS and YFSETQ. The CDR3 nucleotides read TGCGCCAGCAGCTTAGGACGGGGAGGCTCAAGCTCCTACGAGCAGTACTTC. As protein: CASSLGRGGSSSYEQYF.

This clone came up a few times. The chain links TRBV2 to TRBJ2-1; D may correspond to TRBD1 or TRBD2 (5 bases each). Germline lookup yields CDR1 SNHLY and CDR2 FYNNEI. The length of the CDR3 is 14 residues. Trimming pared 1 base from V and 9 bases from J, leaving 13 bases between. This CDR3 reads CASSEGHAGSEQFF. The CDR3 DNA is TGTGCCAGCAGTGAAGGACATGCAGGGAGTGAGCAGTTCTTC.

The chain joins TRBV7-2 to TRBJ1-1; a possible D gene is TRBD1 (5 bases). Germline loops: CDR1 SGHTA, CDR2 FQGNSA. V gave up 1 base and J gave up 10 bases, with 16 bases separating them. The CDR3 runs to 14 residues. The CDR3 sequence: CASSLDWVGRGAFF. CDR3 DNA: TGTGCCAGCAGCTTAGATTGGGTGGGTAGGGGAGCTTTCTTT.

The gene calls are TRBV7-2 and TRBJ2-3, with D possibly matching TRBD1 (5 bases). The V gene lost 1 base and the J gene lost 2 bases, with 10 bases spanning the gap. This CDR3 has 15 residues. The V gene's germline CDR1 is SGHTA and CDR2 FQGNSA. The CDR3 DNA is TGTGCCAGCAGCTTAGGGGTAGGGGCCACAGATACGCAGTATTTT. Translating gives CASSLGVGATDTQYF.

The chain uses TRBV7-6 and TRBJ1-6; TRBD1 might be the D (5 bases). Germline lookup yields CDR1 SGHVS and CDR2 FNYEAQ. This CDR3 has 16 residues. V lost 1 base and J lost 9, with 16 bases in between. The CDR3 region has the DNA TGTGCCAGCAGCTTAGAGACAGTGGGGATGGGTTCACCCCTCCACTTT. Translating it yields CASSLETVGMGSPLHF. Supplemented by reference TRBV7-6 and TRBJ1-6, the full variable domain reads GAGVSQSPRYKVTKRGQDVALRCDPISGHVSLYWYRQALGQGPEFLTYFNYEAQQDKSGLPNDRFSAERPEGSISTLTIQRTEQRDSAMYRCASSLETVGMGSPLHFGNGTRLTVT.

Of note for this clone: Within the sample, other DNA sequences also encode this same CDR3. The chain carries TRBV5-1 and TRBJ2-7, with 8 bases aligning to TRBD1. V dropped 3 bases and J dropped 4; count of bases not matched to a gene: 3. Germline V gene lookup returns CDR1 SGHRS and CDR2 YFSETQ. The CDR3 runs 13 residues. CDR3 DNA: TGCGCCAGCAGCTGGGACAGGAGTTACGAGCAGTACTTC. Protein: CASSWDRSYEQYF.

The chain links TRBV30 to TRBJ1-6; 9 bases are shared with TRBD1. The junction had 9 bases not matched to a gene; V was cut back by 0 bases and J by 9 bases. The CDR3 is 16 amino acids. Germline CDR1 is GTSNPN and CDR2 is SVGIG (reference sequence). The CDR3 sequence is CAWSVARTGAVSPLHF. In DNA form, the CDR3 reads TGTGCCTGGAGTGTTGCAAGGACAGGGGCGGTTTCACCCCTCCACTTT.

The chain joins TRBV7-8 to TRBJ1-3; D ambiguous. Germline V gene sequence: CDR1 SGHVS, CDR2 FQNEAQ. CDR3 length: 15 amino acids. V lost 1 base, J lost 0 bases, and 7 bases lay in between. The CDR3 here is CASSLDHSSGNTIYF. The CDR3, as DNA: TGTGCCAGCAGCTTAGACCACAGCTCTGGAAACACCATATATTTT.

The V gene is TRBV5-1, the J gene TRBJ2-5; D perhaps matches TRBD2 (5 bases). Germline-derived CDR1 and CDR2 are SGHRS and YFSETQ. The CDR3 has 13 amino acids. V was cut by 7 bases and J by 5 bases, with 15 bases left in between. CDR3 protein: CASYTFRGETQYF. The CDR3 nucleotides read TGCGCCAGCTACACCTTTAGAGGGGAGACCCAGTACTTC.

The CDR3 DNA sequence: TGTGCCAGCAGCCAATCCCCCGGGACGTTCTACGAGCAGTACTTC. This encodes CASSQSPGTFYEQYF. This chain connects TRBV7-2 to TRBJ2-7; D might be TRBD1 or TRBD2, each matching 5 bases. From germline, CDR1 is SGHTA and CDR2 FQGNSA. This CDR3 contains 15 residues. The V end lost 5 bases, the J end lost 3 bases, and 17 bases lay between the germline ends.